These T cell receptor beta chains were read from a single sample in a study of blood T cell repertoires in COVID-19. Measured with immunoSEQ multiplex PCR; TCRdb has only the in-frame clones, and not every one. Among about 140,000 clones listed, 84% were seen once. The sequencing input was peripheral blood. These TCRs come from a man younger than 40 with COVID-19, enrolled during active disease. The CDR3 runs from the conserved cysteine through the conserved F or W. The D gene is left open where the match is weak. Clone size is not always given. Where it is, it says once, few, many or a class for expanded clones.

>TRBV28|-|TRBD1|15|TRBJ2-7
TGTGCCAGCAGTGGAGACCGGGACAGCCTCTACGAGCAGTACTTC
CASSGDRDSLYEQYF
>TRBV28|-|TRBD2|18|TRBJ2-6
TGTGCCAGCAGTTTATATCCTAGCGGGGCATCTGGGGCCAACGTCCTGACTTTC
CASSLYPSGASGANVLTF
>TRBV28|-|-|15|TRBJ1-5
TGTGCCAGCAGTTTAGGCCAGGGGTTCCGGCAGCCCCAGCATTTT
CASSLGQGFRQPQHF
>TRBV18|-|TRBD2|18|TRBJ2-7
TGTGCCAGCTCACCACGAGCGGGAGGGCGAGGCCGCTCCTACGAGCAGTACTTC
CASSPRAGGRGRSYEQYF
>TRBV15|-|-|15|TRBJ1-4
TGTGCCACCAGCATGGGAGGTGCAACTAATGAAAAACTGTTTTTT
CATSMGGATNEKLFF
>TRBV19|few|-|15|TRBJ1-5
TGTGCCAGTAGTACGGCCAGGTTCGGTGATCCGCCCCAGCATTTT
CASSTARFGDPPQHF
>TRBV30|few|TRBD2|16|TRBJ2-7
TGTGCCTGGAGTGATAAGGGGGCTAGCGGGAGATTCAGGCAGTACTTC
CAWSDKGASGRFRQYF
>TRBV6-4|once|TRBD1|14|TRBJ2-1
TGTGCCAGCAGTGCAAGGACAGGGGGCAATGAGCAGTTCTTC
CASSARTGGNEQFF
>TRBV5-5|few|-|14|TRBJ2-5
TGTGCCAGCAGCTTTGGGACTGGAGGAGAGACCCAGTACTTC
CASSFGTGGETQYF
>TRBV28|-|-|12|TRBJ1-2
TGTGCCAGCAGCCTGACTGGGTATGGCTACACCTTC
CASSLTGYGYTF
>TRBV29-1|once|TRBD1|14|TRBJ2-7
TGCAGCGTTGAAGGTGCAGGGGGCGCCTACGAGCAGTACTTC
CSVEGAGGAYEQYF
>TRBV12-3/TRBV12-4|-|-|13|TRBJ2-3
TGTGCCAGCAGCTCTCGGAGGGGAGATACGCAGTATTTT
CASSSRRGDTQYF
>TRBV5-6|few|TRBD1|14|TRBJ1-2
TGTGCCAGCAGTCGGCCGGGACAGAACTATGGCTACACCTTC
CASSRPGQNYGYTF
>TRBV2|medium-sized|TRBD2|14|TRBJ2-7
TGTGCCAGCCGCACCGGGACTAGCGCCTACGAGCAGTACTTC
CASRTGTSAYEQYF
>TRBV5-8|-|-|14|TRBJ1-5
TGTGCCAGCAGCTTCGAACAGGGTTATCAGCCCCAGCATTTT
CASSFEQGYQPQHF
>TRBV6-5|few|TRBD1|14|TRBJ1-3
TGTGCCAGCAGACCCGACAGGGGTGGAAACACCATATATTTT
CASRPDRGGNTIYF
>TRBV7-9|-|-|17|TRBJ2-2
TGTGCCAGCAGCTTAGGGGCGAGTAGCGGGAACACCGGGGAGCTGTTTTTT
CASSLGASSGNTGELFF
>TRBV29-1|-|TRBD2|13|TRBJ2-1
TGCAGCGTGGATACCGGGACTAGCGCTGAGCAGTTCTTC
CSVDTGTSAEQFF
>TRBV15|-|TRBD2|15|TRBJ2-1
TGTGCCACCAGCAGAAGGAACGGGAGGCCGAATGAGCAGTTCTTC
CATSRRNGRPNEQFF
>TRBV11-2|-|-|12|TRBJ1-1
TGTGCCAGCAGCCGATGGGACATCGAAGCTTTCTTT
CASSRWDIEAFF
>TRBV19|few|TRBD2|15|TRBJ2-1
TGTGCCAGTTGGACTAGCGGGAGTCCCTACAATGAGCAGTTCTTC
CASWTSGSPYNEQFF
>TRBV7-9|few|-|13|TRBJ1-2
TGTGCCAGCAACGGGGGAGATAACTATGGCTACACCTTC
CASNGGDNYGYTF
>TRBV6-5|-|-|13|TRBJ2-7
TGTGCCAGGGACACACAGTCGTCCTACGAGCAGTACTTC
CARDTQSSYEQYF
>TRBV19|-|TRBD2|15|TRBJ2-7
TGTGCCAGTAGTAGGCGGCCGGGGGGCTCCTACGAGCAGTACTTC
CASSRRPGGSYEQYF
>TRBV5-5|-|TRBD1|14|TRBJ2-7
TGTGCCAGCAGCCCCGACAGGGTCCCCTACGAGCAGTACTTC
CASSPDRVPYEQYF
>TRBV3-1/TRBV3-2|-|TRBD2|14|TRBJ2-1
TGTGCCAGCAGCCAGGCGGGAGGGCCTAGTGAGCAGTTCTTC
CASSQAGGPSEQFF
>TRBV6-6|-|TRBD1|14|TRBJ1-2
TGTGCCAGCAGCCAGGACAGGGAAGGCTATGGCTACACCTTC
CASSQDREGYGYTF
>TRBV19|-|-|13|TRBJ2-7
TGTGCCAGTAGTAGGACACGATCCTACGAGCAGTACTTC
CASSRTRSYEQYF
>TRBV24-1|few|-|14|TRBJ1-2
TGTGCCACCATGGGTGCCCTAGCTAACTATGGCTACACCTTC
CATMGALANYGYTF
>TRBV6-1|-|TRBD1|14|TRBJ2-1
TGTGCCAGCAGTGAGACAGGGGCATGGAATGAGCAGTTCTTC
CASSETGAWNEQFF
>TRBV5-6|-|-|13|TRBJ2-7
TGTGCCAGCAGCGCCGGCCGGGTAATGGGGCAGTACTTC
CASSAGRVMGQYF
>TRBV7-2|-|-|14|TRBJ2-3
TGTGCCAGCAGCAACGGGGGGCATCCAGATACGCAGTATTTT
CASSNGGHPDTQYF
>TRBV7-9|-|TRBD2|13|TRBJ2-7
TGTGCCAGCAGCTTGCCTAGCGGGGTCGAGCAGTACTTC
CASSLPSGVEQYF
>TRBV7-9|once|-|13|TRBJ1-1
TGTGCCAGCAGCCCCTCCCCTTTCACCGGAGCTTTCTTT
CASSPSPFTGAFF
>TRBV4-1|-|TRBD1|16|TRBJ2-1
TGCGCCAGCAGCCAAGATCAGGACAGGACATACAATGAGCAGTTCTTC
CASSQDQDRTYNEQFF
>TRBV5-4|few|TRBD1|17|TRBJ1-6
TGTGCCAGCAGCCAGGGACAGGGGGCAGGTGGTGGTTCACCCCTCCACTTT
CASSQGQGAGGGSPLHF
>TRBV6-1|-|-|14|TRBJ2-5
TGTGCCAGCAGTGAAGGGCTGAGCGGAGAGACCCAGTACTTC
CASSEGLSGETQYF
>TRBV30|-|-|12|TRBJ2-7
TGTGCCTGGAGTGTAGCCTCCTACGAGCAGTACTTC
CAWSVASYEQYF
>TRBV6-6|-|TRBD1|17|TRBJ2-3
TGTGCCAGCAGTCAACCACAGGGGTACGGGGCGGCAGATACGCAGTATTTT
CASSQPQGYGAADTQYF
>TRBV6-2/TRBV6-3|-|-|14|TRBJ2-1
TGTGCCAGCAGTTTCCATGACAACTACAATGAGCAGTTCTTC
CASSFHDNYNEQFF
>TRBV5-4|-|-|16|TRBJ2-7
TGTGCCAGCACCGTAAGGCGTCGTGGGAGCTCCTACGAGCAGTACTTC
CASTVRRRGSSYEQYF
>TRBV29-1|-|-|12|TRBJ1-1
TGCAGCGTTTTTCCGGGAAACACTGAAGCTTTCTTT
CSVFPGNTEAFF
>TRBV30|-|-|15|TRBJ2-5
TGTGCCTGGAGTGTACGGGCAGGGGATGGGGAGACCCAGTACTTC
CAWSVRAGDGETQYF
>TRBV30|-|TRBD1|16|TRBJ1-1
TGTGCCTGGAGTAAGTCGAGACAGGGTTATGGGACTGAAGCTTTCTTT
CAWSKSRQGYGTEAFF
>TRBV9|-|-|15|TRBJ1-6
TGTGCCAGCAGCCCCCTAGGGGGAAACAATTCACCCCTCCACTTT
CASSPLGGNNSPLHF
>TRBV5-4|-|-|13|TRBJ2-3
TGTGCCAGCAGCTTAACAGGAACAGATACGCAGTATTTT
CASSLTGTDTQYF
>TRBV6-5|-|TRBD1|15|TRBJ2-2
TGTGCCAGCAGTTACGGCAGGGGGCTCACCGGGGAGCTGTTTTTT
CASSYGRGLTGELFF
>TRBV29-1|-|TRBD2|13|TRBJ2-7
TGCAGCGTTAGGCTAGCGGACTCCTACGAGCAGTACTTC
CSVRLADSYEQYF
>TRBV30|-|TRBD1|14|TRBJ1-3
TGTGCATTGGAGGAGGGGGCCGGGGGAAACACCATATATTTT
CALEEGAGGNTIYF
>TRBV18|-|-|15|TRBJ1-1
TGTGCCAGCTTCAACGGACAGTTCATGAACACTGAAGCTTTCTTT
CASFNGQFMNTEAFF